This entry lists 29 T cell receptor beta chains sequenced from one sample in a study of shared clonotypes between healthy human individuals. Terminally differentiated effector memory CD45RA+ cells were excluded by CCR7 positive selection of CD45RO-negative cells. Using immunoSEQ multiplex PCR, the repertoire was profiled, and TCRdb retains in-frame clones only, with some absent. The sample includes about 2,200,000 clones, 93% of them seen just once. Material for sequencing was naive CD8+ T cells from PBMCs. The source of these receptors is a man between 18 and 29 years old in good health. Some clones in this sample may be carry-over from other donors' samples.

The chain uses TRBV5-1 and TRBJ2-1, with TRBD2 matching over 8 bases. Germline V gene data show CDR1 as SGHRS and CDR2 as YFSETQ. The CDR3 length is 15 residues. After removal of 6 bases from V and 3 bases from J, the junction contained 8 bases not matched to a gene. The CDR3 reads CASTPGLAGYNEQFF. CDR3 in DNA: TGCGCCAGCACCCCGGGGCTAGCGGGCTACAATGAGCAGTTCTTC.

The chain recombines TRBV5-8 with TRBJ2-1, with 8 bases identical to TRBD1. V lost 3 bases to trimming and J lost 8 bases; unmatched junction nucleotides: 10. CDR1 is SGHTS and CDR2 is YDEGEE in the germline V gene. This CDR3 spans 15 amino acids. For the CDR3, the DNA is TGTGCCAGCAGCTGGGGACAGGACCCAAGGGATGAGCAGTTCTTC. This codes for CASSWGQDPRDEQFF.

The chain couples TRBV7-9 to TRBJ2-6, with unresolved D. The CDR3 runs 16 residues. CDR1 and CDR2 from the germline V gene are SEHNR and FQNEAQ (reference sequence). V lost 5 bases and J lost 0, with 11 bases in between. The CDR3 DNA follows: TGTGCCAGCAGCCCCTCGGTCCGCTCTGGGGCCAACGTCCTGACTTTC. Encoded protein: CASSPSVRSGANVLTF. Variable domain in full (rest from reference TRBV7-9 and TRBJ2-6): DTGVSQNPRHKITKRGQNVTFRCDPISEHNRLYWYRQTLGQGPEFLTYFQNEAQLEKSRLLSDRFSAERPKGSFSTLEIQRTEQGDSAMYLCASSPSVRSGANVLTFGAGSRLTVL.

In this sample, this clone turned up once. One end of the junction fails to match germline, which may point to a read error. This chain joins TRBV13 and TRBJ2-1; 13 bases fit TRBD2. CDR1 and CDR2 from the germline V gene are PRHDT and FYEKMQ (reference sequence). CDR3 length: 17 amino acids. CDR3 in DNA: TGTGCCAGCAGCCTAGGACCGGGACTAGCGGGATCTTATGAGCAGTTCTTC. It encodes CASSLGPGLAGSYEQFF.

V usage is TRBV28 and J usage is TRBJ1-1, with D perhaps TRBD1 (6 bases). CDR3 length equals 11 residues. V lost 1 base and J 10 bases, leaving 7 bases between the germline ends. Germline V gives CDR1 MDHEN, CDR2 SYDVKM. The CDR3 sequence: CASSLSGVAFF. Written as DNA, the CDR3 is TGTGCCAGCAGTTTATCAGGGGTAGCTTTCTTT. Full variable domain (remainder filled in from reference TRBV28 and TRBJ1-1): DVKVTQSSRYLVKRTGEKVFLECVQDMDHENMFWYRQDPGLGLRLIYFSYDVKMKEKGDIPEGYSVSREKKERFSLILESASTNQTSMYLCASSLSGVAFFGQGTRLTVV.

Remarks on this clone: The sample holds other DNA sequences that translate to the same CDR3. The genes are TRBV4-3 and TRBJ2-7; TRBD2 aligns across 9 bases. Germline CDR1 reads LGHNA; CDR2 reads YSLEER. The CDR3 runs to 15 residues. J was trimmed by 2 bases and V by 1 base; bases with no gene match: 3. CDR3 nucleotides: TGCGCCAGCAGCCAAGGGTTAGCGGGGGCCTACGAGCAGTACTTC. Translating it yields CASSQGLAGAYEQYF.

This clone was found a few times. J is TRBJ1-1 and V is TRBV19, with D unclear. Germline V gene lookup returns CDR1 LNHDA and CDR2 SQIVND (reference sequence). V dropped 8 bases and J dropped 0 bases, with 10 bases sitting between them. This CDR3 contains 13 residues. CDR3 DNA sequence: TGTGCCAGTTCGGGCAGACTGAACACTGAAGCTTTCTTT. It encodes CASSGRLNTEAFF. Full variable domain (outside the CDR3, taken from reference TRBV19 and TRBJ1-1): DGGITQSPKYLFRKEGQNVTLSCEQNLNHDAMYWYRQDPGQGLRLIYYSQIVNDFQKGDIAEGYSVSREKKESFPLTVTSAQKNPTAFYLCASSGRLNTEAFFGQGTRLTVV.

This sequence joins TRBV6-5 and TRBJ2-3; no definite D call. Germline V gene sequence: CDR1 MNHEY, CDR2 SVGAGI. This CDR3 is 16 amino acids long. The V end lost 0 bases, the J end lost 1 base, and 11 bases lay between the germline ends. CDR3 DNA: TGTGCCAGCAGTTACTCGATTGGCTGGGGCACAGATACGCAGTATTTT. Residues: CASSYSIGWGTDTQYF.

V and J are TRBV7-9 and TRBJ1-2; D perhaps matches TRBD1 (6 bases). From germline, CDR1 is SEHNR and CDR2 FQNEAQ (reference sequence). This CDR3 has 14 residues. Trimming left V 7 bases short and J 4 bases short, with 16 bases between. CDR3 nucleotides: TGTGCCAGCACGGACAGACCTCTGGGCTATGGCTACACCTTC. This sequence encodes CASTDRPLGYGYTF.

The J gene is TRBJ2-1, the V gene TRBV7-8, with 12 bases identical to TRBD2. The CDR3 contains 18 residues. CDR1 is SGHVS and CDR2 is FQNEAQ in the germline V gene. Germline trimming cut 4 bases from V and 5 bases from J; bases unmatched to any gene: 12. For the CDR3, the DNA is TGTGCCAGCAGCTACTGGACTAGCGGGAAAGGTGCAGACAATGAGCAGTTCTTC. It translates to CASSYWTSGKGADNEQFF.

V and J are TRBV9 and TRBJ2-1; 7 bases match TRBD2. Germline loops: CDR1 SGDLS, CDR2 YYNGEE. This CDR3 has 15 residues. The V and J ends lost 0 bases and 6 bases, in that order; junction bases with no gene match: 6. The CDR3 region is CASSVVGGSGNEQFF. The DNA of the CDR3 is TGTGCCAGCAGCGTAGTCGGCGGGAGTGGCAATGAGCAGTTCTTC.

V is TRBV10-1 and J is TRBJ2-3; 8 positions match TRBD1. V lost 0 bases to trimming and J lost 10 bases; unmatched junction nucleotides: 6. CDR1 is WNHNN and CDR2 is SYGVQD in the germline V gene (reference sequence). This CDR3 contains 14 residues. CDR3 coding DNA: TGCGCCAGCAGTGAGTCGGACAGGGTTCGGGCGCAGTATTTT. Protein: CASSESDRVRAQYF.

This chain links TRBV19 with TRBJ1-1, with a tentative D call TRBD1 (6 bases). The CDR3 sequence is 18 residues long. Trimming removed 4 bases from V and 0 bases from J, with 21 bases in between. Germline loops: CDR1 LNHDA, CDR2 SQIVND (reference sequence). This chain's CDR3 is CASSTTPDRRTLNTEAFF. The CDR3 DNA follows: TGTGCCAGTAGTACCACTCCCGACAGGAGAACCCTGAACACTGAAGCTTTCTTT.

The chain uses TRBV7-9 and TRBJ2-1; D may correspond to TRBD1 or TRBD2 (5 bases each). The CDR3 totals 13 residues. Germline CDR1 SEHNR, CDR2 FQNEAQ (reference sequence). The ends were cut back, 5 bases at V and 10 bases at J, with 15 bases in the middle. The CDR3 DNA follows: TGTGCCAGCAGCCCGGGGCAACTCGCCGAGCAGTTCTTC. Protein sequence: CASSPGQLAEQFF.

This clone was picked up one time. The CDR3: CAIRHILTGSGNTIYF. The DNA for the CDR3 is TGTGCCATCAGACACATTCTAACAGGGTCTGGAAACACCATATATTTT. The chain has TRBV10-3 and TRBJ1-3, with D perhaps TRBD1 (6 bases). This CDR3 is built from 16 residues. The V end was cut by 6 bases, the J end by 1 base, with 16 bases between. CDR1 ENHRY and CDR2 SYGVKD come from the germline V gene.

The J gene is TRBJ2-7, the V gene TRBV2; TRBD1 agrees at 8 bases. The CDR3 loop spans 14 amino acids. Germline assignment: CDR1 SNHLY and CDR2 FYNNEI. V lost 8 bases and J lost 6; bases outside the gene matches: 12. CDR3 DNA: TGTGCCAGCTTGGACAGGGCTGAGGTCGGCGAGCAGTACTTC. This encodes CASLDRAEVGEQYF.

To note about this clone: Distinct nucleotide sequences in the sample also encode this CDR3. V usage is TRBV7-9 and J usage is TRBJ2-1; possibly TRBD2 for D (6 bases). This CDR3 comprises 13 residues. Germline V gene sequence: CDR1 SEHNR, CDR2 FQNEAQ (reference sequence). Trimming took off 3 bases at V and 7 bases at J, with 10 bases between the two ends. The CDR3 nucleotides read TGTGCCAGCAGCTTTGGGAGGAGAAATGAGCAGTTCTTC. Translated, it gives CASSFGRRNEQFF.

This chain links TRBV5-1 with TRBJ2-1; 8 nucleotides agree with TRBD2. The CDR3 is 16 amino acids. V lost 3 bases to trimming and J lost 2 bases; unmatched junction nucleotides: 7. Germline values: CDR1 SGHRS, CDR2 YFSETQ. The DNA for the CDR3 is TGCGCCAGCAGCTCTGGTCGGGGGGGAACCTACAATGAGCAGTTCTTC. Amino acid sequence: CASSSGRGGTYNEQFF.

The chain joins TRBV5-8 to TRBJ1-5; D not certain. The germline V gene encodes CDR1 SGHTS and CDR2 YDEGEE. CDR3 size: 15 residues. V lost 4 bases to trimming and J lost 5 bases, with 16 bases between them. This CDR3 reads CASSRAIVGHQPQHF. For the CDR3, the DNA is TGTGCCAGCAGCCGAGCAATTGTAGGGCATCAGCCCCAGCATTTT.

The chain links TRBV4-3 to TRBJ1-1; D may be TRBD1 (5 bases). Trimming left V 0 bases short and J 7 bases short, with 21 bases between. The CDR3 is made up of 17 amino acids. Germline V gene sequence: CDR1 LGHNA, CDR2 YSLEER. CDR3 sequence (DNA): TGCGCCAGCAGCCAAGAGTTCCCCGGGGAGGGGCTAATTGAAGCTTTCTTT. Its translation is CASSQEFPGEGLIEAFF.

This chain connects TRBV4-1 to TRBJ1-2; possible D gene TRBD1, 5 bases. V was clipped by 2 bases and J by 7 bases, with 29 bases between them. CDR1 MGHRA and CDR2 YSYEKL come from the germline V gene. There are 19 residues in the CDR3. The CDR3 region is CASSQRYPPPPGGVSGYTF. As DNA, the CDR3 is TGCGCCAGCAGCCAACGCTACCCCCCTCCACCGGGGGGAGTGAGTGGCTACACCTTC.

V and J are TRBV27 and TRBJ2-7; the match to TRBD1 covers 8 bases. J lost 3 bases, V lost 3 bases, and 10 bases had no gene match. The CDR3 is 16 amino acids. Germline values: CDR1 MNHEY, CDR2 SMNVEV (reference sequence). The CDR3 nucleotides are TGTGCCAGCAGTTTTTCCAGGGGGCCCGAACACTACGAGCAGTACTTC. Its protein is CASSFSRGPEHYEQYF.

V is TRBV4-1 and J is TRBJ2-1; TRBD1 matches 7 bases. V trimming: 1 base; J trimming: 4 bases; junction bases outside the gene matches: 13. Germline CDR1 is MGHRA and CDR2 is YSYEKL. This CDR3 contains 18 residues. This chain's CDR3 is CASSQVPYRDREYNEQFF. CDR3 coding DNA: TGCGCCAGCAGCCAAGTTCCGTACCGGGACAGAGAATACAATGAGCAGTTCTTC.

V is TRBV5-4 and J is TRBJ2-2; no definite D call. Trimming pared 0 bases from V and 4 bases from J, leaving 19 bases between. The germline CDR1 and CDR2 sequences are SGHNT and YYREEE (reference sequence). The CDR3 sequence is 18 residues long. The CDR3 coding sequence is TGTGCCAGCAGCTTGGGGCCGCTTCGAAGTCCTCGCACCGGGGAGCTGTTTTTT. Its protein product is CASSLGPLRSPRTGELFF.

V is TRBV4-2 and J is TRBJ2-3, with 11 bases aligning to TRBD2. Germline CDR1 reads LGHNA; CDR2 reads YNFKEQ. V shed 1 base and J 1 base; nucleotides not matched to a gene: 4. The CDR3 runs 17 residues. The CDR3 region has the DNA TGTGCCAGCAGCCAAGGAATACTAGCGGGAGGCACAGATACGCAGTATTTT. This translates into CASSQGILAGGTDTQYF.

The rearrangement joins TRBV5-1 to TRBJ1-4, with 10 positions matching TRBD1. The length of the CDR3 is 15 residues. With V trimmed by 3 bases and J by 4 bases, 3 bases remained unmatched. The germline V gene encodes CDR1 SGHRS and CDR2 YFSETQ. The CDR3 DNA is TGCGCCAGCAGCTGGACAGGGGGACTTAATGAAAAACTGTTTTTT. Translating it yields CASSWTGGLNEKLFF.

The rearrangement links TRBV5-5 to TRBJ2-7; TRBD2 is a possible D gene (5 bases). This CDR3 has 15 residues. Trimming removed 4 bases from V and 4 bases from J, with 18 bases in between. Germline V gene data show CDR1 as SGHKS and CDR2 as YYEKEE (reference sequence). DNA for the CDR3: TGTGCCAGCAGCCCCACGTGGGAGTCTTCATACGAGCAGTACTTC. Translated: CASSPTWESSYEQYF. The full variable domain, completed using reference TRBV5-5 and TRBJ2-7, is DAGVTQSPTHLIKTRGQQVTLRCSPISGHKSVSWYQQVLGQGPQFIFQYYEKEERGRGNFPDRFSARQFPNYSSELNVNALLLGDSALYLCASSPTWESSYEQYFGPGTRLTVT.

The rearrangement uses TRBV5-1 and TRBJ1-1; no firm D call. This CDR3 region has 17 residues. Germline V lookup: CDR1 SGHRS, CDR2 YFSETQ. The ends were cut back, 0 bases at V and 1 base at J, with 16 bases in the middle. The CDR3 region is CASSLAPVIIPNTEAFF. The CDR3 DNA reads TGCGCCAGCAGCTTGGCCCCGGTAATCATACCGAACACTGAAGCTTTCTTT.

This chain's CDR3 is CASSVTSGSYNEQFF. The CDR3 nucleotides read TGTGCCAGCAGTGTTACTAGCGGGAGTTACAATGAGCAGTTCTTC. V and J are TRBV6-4 and TRBJ2-1, with 11 bases aligning to TRBD2. This CDR3 contains 15 residues. Germline V gives CDR1 MRHNA, CDR2 SNTAGT. J was trimmed by 4 bases and V by 4 bases; bases with no gene match: 3.